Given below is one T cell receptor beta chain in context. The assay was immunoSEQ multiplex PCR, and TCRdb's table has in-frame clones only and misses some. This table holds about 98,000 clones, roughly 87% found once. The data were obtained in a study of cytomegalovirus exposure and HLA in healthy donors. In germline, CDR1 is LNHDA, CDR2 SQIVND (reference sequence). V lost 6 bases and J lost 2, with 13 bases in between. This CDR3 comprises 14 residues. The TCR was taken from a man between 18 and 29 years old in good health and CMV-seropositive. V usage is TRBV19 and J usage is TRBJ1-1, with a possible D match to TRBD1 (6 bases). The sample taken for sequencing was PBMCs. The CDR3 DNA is TGTGCCAGTAGCAACAAGGACAGAAACACTGAAGCTTTCTTT. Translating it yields CASSNKDRNTEAFF.